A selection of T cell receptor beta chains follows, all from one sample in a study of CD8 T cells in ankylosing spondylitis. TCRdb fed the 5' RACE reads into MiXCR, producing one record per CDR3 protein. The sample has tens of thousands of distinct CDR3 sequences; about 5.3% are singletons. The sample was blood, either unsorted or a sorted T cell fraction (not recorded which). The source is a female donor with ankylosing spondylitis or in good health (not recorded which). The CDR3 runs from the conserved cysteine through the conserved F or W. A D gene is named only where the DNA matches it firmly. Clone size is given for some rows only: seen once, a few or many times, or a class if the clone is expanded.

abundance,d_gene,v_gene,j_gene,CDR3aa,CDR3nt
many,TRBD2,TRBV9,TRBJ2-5,CASSPGLAGHQETQYF,TGTGCCAGCAGCCCAGGACTAGCGGGGCACCAAGAGACCCAGTACTTC
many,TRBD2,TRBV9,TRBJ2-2,CASSPTSGGELFF,TGTGCCAGCAGTCCGACTAGCGGGGGCGAGCTGTTTTTT
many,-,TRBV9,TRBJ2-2,CASSLYNTGELFF,TGTGCCAGCAGCCTCTACAACACCGGGGAGCTGTTTTTT
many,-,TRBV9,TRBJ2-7,CASSVSHGSGRMGQYF,TGTGCCAGCAGCGTATCACACGGGTCGGGACGCATGGGGCAGTACTTC
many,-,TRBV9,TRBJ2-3,CASSVGLGTQYF,TGTGCCAGCAGCGTCGGGCTAGGTACGCAGTATTTT
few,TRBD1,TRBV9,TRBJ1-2,CASSVEPGGRGYTF,TGTGCCAGCAGCGTAGAGCCAGGGGGTCGTGGCTACACCTTC
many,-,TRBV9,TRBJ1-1,CASSAQWNTEAFF,TGTGCCAGCAGCGCCCAATGGAACACTGAAGCTTTCTTT
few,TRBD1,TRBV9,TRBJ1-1,CASSEQGAGTEAFF,TGTGCCAGCAGCGAGCAGGGGGCAGGTACTGAAGCTTTCTTT
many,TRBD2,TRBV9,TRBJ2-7,CASSVGLAGNYEQYF,TGTGCCAGCAGCGTAGGGCTAGCGGGGAACTACGAGCAGTACTTC
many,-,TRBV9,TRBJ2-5,CASSPSLSAYQETQYF,TGTGCCAGCAGCCCATCTCTATCCGCGTACCAAGAGACCCAGTACTTC
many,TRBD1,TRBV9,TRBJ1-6,CASSVQGAFSPLHF,TGTGCCAGCAGCGTACAGGGGGCTTTTTCACCCCTCCACTTT
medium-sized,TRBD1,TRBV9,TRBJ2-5,CASSSTGSQGTQYF,TGTGCCAGCAGCTCGACAGGGTCCCAAGGGACCCAGTACTTC
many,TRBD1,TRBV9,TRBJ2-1,CASSVTPGGKYNEQFF,TGTGCCAGCAGCGTCACGCCAGGGGGCAAATACAATGAGCAGTTCTTC
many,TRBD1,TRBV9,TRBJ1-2,CASSVGQGAGGYTF,TGTGCCAGCAGCGTAGGACAGGGGGCCGGGGGCTACACCTTC
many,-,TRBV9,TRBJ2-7,CASSPQSRGSYEQYF,TGTGCCAGCAGCCCCCAATCAAGGGGAAGCTACGAGCAGTACTTC
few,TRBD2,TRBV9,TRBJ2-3,CASGTSARGDF,TGTGCCAGCGGGACTAGCGCCAGGGGGGATTTT
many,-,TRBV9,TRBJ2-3,CASSVEALRGTDTQYF,TGTGCCAGCAGCGTAGAAGCTTTACGAGGCACAGATACGCAGTATTTT
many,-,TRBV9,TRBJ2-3,CASSVSGTVGTDTQYF,TGTGCCAGCAGCGTTTCGGGGACCGTTGGTACAGATACGCAGTATTTT
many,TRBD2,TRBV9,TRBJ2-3,CASSGGTSGRYTDTQYF,TGTGCCAGCAGCGGGGGGACTAGCGGGAGGTACACAGATACGCAGTATTTT
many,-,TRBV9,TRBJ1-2,CASTKQENYGYTF,TGTGCCAGCACCAAACAGGAGAACTATGGCTACACCTTC
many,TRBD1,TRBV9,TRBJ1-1,CASSAVGQAGTEAFF,TGTGCCAGCAGCGCGGTGGGACAGGCGGGGACTGAAGCTTTCTTT
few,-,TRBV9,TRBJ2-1,CASSALLNEQFF,TGTGCCAGCAGCGCTCTTCTCAATGAGCAGTTCTTC
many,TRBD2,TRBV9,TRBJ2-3,CASSRQTSGGRTSTDTQYF,TGTGCCAGCAGCCGACAGACTAGCGGGGGGCGGACTAGCACAGATACGCAGTATTTT
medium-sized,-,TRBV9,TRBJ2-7,CASSFGTSTWEQYF,TGTGCCAGCAGCTTCGGGACTTCCACGTGGGAGCAGTACTTC
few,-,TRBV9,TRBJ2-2,CASSVAYTGELFF,TGTGCCAGCAGCGTAGCATATACCGGGGAGCTGTTTTTT
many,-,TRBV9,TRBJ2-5,CASSSPGSTNLETQYF,TGTGCCAGCAGCTCCCCCGGTAGTACTAACCTAGAGACCCAGTACTTC
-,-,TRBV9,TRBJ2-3,CASSVEARGTDTQYF,TGTGCCAGCAGCGTAGAGGCTAGGGGCACAGATACGCAGTATTTT
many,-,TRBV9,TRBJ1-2,CASRGSAYGYTF,TGTGCCAGCAGAGGGTCGGCCTATGGCTACACCTTC
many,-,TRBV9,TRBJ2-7,CASSPSAAAYEQYF,TGTGCCAGCAGCCCGTCCGCGGCTGCCTACGAGCAGTACTTC
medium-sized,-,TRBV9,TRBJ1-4,CASSVLTGSNEKLFF,TGTGCCAGCAGCGTACTAACGGGATCTAATGAAAAACTGTTTTTT
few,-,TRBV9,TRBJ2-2,CASSSGNGELFF,TGTGCCAGCAGCTCCGGCAACGGGGAGCTGTTTTTT
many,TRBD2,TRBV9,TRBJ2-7,CASSVGFSGGGWTYEQYF,TGTGCCAGCAGCGTAGGGTTTTCGGGCGGGGGTTGGACCTACGAGCAGTACTTC
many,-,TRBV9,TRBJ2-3,CASSATGTPKTDTQYF,TGTGCCAGCAGCGCCACCGGGACTCCAAAAACAGATACGCAGTATTTT
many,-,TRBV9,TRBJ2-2,CASSGRTNTGELFF,TGTGCCAGCAGCGGCAGGACGAACACCGGGGAGCTGTTTTTT
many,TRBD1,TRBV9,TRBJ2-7,CASSLRTGIPYEQYF,TGTGCCAGCAGCCTCAGGACAGGGATACCCTACGAGCAGTACTTC
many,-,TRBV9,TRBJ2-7,CASSVDPISYEQYF,TGTGCCAGCAGCGTAGACCCTATATCCTACGAGCAGTACTTC
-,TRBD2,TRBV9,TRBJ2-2,CASSSGLADTGELFF,TGTGCCAGCAGCTCCGGACTAGCGGACACCGGGGAGCTGTTTTTT
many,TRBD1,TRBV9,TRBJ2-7,CASSAGTGGYEQYF,TGTGCCAGCAGCGCCGGGACAGGGGGTTACGAGCAGTACTTC
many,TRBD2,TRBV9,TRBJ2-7,CASSVEPAGGLEQYF,TGTGCCAGCAGCGTAGAGCCAGCGGGAGGTCTCGAGCAGTACTTC
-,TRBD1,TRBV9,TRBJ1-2,CASSVDGTGSGYTF,TGTGCCAGCAGCGTAGACGGGACAGGGTCTGGCTACACCTTC
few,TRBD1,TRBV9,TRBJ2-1,CSSSPSGRGSNNEQFF,TGTTCCAGCAGTCCATCGGGCAGGGGGAGCAACAATGAGCAGTTCTTC
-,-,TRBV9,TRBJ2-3,CASSGGQLQADTQYF,TGTGCCAGCAGCGGGGGACAACTCCAGGCAGATACGCAGTATTTT
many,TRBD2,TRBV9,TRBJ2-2,CASSAGGRLTGELFF,TGTGCCAGCAGCGCGGGGGGACGACTCACCGGGGAGCTGTTTTTT
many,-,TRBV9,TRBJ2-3,CASSLRGGDTQYF,TGTGCCAGCAGCCTCAGAGGTGGGGATACGCAGTATTTT
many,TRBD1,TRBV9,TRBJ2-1,CASSALGDRGNEQFF,TGTGCCAGCAGCGCCCTGGGGGACAGGGGGAATGAGCAGTTCTTC
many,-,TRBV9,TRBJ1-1,CASSVAQNTEAFF,TGTGCCAGCAGCGTAGCGCAGAACACTGAAGCTTTCTTT
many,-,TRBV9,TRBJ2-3,CASSVGLAVADTQYF,TGTGCCAGCAGCGTAGGATTAGCGGTCGCCGATACGCAGTATTTT
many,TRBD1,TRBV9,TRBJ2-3,CASSAQAPGGTQYF,TGTGCCAGCAGCGCACAAGCCCCAGGGGGTACGCAGTATTTT
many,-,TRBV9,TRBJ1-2,CASSVDPGQTYGYTF,TGTGCCAGCAGCGTAGATCCCGGCCAGACCTATGGCTACACCTTC
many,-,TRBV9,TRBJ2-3,CASSVVGSTDTQYF,TGTGCCAGCAGCGTAGTAGGTAGCACAGATACGCAGTATTTT
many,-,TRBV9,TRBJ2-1,CASSVGGASSYNEQFF,TGTGCCAGCAGCGTAGGCGGGGCCAGCTCCTACAATGAGCAGTTCTTC
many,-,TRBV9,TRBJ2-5,CASSPSGTMQETQYF,TGTGCCAGCAGCCCCTCGGGGACGATGCAAGAGACCCAGTACTTC
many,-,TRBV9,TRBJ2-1,CASSVVSSSYNEQFF,TGTGCCAGCAGCGTAGTATCCAGTTCCTACAATGAGCAGTTCTTC
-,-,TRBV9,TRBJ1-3,CANSVAGEFSGNTIYF,TGTGCCAACAGCGTAGCAGGGGAATTCTCTGGAAACACCATATATTTT
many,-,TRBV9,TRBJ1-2,CASSTRQTGLGYGYTF,TGTGCCAGCAGCACCCGACAGACAGGACTCGGGTATGGCTACACCTTC
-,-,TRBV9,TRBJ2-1,CASSADWSEQFF,TGTGCCAGCAGCGCTGACTGGTCTGAGCAGTTCTTC
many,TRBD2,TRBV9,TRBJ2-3,CASSAGLAGTDTQYF,TGTGCCAGCAGCGCGGGACTAGCGGGCACAGATACGCAGTATTTT
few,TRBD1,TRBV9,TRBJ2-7,CASSPTWDRSYEQYF,TGTGCCAGCAGCCCCACGTGGGACAGGTCCTACGAGCAGTACTTC
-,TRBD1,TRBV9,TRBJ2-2,CASSIRDSPPGELFF,TGTGCCAGCAGCATCCGGGACAGTCCCCCCGGGGAGCTGTTTTTT
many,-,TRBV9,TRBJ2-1,CASSVDSSYNEQFF,TGTGCCAGCAGCGTAGATTCCTCCTACAATGAGCAGTTCTTC